This TCR beta chain was observed in a study of post-analysis software for immune sequencing data. Included in the TCR beta cDNA libraries were unique molecular identifiers. Once roughly 1 to 11 million T cells were used, roughly 500,000 cDNA molecules resulted. MiXCR was run by TCRdb on the PCR reads, yielding one entry per CDR3 protein. The sample carries some 890,000 distinct CDR3 sequences, about 50% recorded once. Note on this clonotype: Its antigen is not known.

There are 19 residues in the CDR3. Between the trimmed V and J ends, which lost 5 bases and 2 bases, there was a span of 25 bases. CDR1 SGHTA and CDR2 FQGNSA come from the germline V gene. Whole-study results and caveats: Samples made in the same batch grouped tightly together by F measure. Controls had lower frequencies than patients of four or five TRBV segments, which included TRBV5-6, TRBV5-1 and TRBV20-1.

The sequenced sample was blood. The chain joins TRBV7-2 to TRBJ2-4, with a tentative D call TRBD2 (6 bases). This receptor was identified in a girl aged 5-17 years with multiple sclerosis. CDR3 in amino acids: CASSPTIWTGRGTKNIQYF. CDR3 DNA sequence: TGTGCCAGCAGCCCGACAATATGGACGGGGCGCGGGACCAAAAACATTCAGTACTTC.